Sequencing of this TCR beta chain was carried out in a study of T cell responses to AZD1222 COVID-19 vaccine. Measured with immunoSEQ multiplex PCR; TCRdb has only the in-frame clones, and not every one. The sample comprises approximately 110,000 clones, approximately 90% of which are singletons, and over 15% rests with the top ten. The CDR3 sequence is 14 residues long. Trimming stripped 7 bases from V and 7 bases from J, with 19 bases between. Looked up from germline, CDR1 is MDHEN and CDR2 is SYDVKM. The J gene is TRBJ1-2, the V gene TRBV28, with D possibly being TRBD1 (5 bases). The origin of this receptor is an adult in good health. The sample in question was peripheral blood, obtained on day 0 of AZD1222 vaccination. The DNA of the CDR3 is TGTGCCAGCAAGATCCGGGACCACGGGATTGGCTACACCTTC. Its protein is CASKIRDHGIGYTF.